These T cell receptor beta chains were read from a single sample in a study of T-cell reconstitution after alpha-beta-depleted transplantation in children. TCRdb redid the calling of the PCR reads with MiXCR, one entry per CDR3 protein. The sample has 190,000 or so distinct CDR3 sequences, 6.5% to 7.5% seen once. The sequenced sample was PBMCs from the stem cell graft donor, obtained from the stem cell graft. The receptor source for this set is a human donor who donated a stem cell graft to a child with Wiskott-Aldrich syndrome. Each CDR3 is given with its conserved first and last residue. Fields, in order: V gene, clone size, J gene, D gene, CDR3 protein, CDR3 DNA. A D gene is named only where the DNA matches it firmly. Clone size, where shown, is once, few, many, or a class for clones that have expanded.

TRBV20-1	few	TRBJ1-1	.	CSARDRAEAFF	TGCAGTGCTAGAGATAGGGCGGAAGCTTTCTTT
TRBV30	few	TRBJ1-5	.	CAWSRAGEGQPQHF	TGTGCCTGGAGTCGCGCAGGGGAAGGACAGCCCCAGCATTTT
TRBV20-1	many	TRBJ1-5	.	CSARRGTSNQPQHF	TGCAGTGCCAGACGGGGTACTAGCAATCAGCCCCAGCATTTT
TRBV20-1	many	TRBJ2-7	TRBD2	CSARDPGGSSESEQYF	TGCAGTGCTAGAGATCCGGGGGGTTCTTCGGAGTCTGAGCAGTACTTC
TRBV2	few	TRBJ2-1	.	CATGSYNEQFF	TGTGCCACAGGGTCCTACAATGAGCAGTTCTTC
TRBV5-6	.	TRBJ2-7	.	CAISPGRSYEQYF	TGTGCCATCAGCCCCGGGCGCTCCTACGAGCAGTACTTC
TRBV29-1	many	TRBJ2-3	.	CSVTGTSLDTQYF	TGCAGCGTCACCGGGACTTCTCTGGATACGCAGTATTTT
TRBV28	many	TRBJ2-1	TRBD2	CASSLWVGGSSYNEQFF	TGTGCCAGCAGTTTATGGGTGGGGGGGAGCTCCTACAATGAGCAGTTCTTC
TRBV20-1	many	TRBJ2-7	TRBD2	CSAPLAGGPGRLQQYF	TGCAGTGCTCCTCTAGCGGGGGGGCCCGGCCGGTTACAGCAGTACTTC
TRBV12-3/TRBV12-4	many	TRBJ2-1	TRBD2	CASSSQLAGESEQFF	TGTGCCAGCAGTTCACAACTAGCGGGAGAGAGTGAGCAGTTCTTC